This entry lists 10 T cell receptor beta chains sequenced from one sample in a study of cytomegalovirus exposure and HLA in healthy donors. The PCR was carried out with 60 Vbeta primers and 13 Jbeta primers. Sequencing used immunoSEQ multiplex PCR; TCRdb keeps in-frame clones, though not all of them. The profile shows 99,000 or so clones, roughly three quarters of them singletons. The sample comprised PBMCs. Receptors were obtained from a man aged 25-45 years in good health and CMV-seronegative.

The chain uses TRBV5-4 and TRBJ1-2; 8 bases agree with TRBD1. The CDR3 extends over 14 amino acids. CDR1 SGHNT and CDR2 YYREEE come from the germline V gene (reference sequence). The V gene end was trimmed by 3 bases and the J gene end by 6 bases; junction bases not matched to a gene: 7. CDR3 sequence: CASSSETGGNGYTF. In DNA, the CDR3 is TGTGCCAGCAGCTCAGAAACAGGGGGAAATGGCTACACCTTC.

This clone was observed a handful of times. The chain employs TRBV4-3 and TRBJ1-4; no reliable D call. This CDR3 is 16 amino acids long. Germline CDR1 is LGHNA and CDR2 is YSLEER. V gave up 3 bases and J gave up 7 bases, with 18 bases separating them. CDR3 sequence (DNA): TGCGCCAGCAGCCACTCTCGGAAACGCCCGGGTGAAAAACTGTTTTTT. Its protein is CASSHSRKRPGEKLFF.

V is TRBV5-1 and J is TRBJ2-5; D gene uncertain. The J call could be wrong; TRBJ2-7 is a better fit for the DNA end. The germline V gene has CDR1 SGHRS and CDR2 YFSETQ. The CDR3 sequence is 13 residues long. For the CDR3, the DNA is TGCGCCAGCAGCGTTGGTCTCGCCTCCGAGCAGTACTTC. Encoded protein: CASSVGLASEQYF.

The chain is built from TRBV5-1 and TRBJ1-2; TRBD1 matches at 7 bases. V lost 1 base to trimming and J lost 8 bases; unmatched junction nucleotides: 11. The CDR3 covers 15 residues. Germline V gene sequence: CDR1 SGHRS, CDR2 YFSETQ. CDR3 sequence reads: CASSLRGDSLTGYTF. CDR3 bases: TGCGCCAGCAGCTTGAGGGGGGACAGCCTTACGGGCTACACCTTC.

V usage is TRBV5-1 and J usage is TRBJ1-3, with D unresolved. Near its end, the DNA agrees better with TRBJ2-2, so the J call may be wrong. Germline V gene sequence: CDR1 SGHRS, CDR2 YFSETQ. The CDR3 totals 12 residues. The CDR3 DNA sequence: TGCGCCAGCAGCACAAACACCGGGGAGCTGTTTTTT. This sequence encodes CASSTNTGELFF.

The CDR3 spells CASAVGRGNTIYF. As DNA, the CDR3 is TGTGCCAGTGCCGTTGGGCGAGGAAACACCATATATTTT. The rearrangement joins TRBV25-1 to TRBJ1-3; D unclear. Trimming left V 9 bases short and J 4 bases short, with 13 bases between. The CDR3 totals 13 residues. Germline lookup yields CDR1 MGHDK and CDR2 SYGVNS. The full variable domain, rest sourced from reference TRBV25-1 and TRBJ1-3, is EADIYQTPRYLVIGTGKKITLECSQTMGHDKMYWYQQDPGMELHLIHYSYGVNSTEKGDLSSESTVSRIRTEHFPLTLESARPSHTSQYLCASAVGRGNTIYFGEGSWLTVV.

The rearrangement uses TRBV7-6 and TRBJ1-3; the D is unclear. This CDR3 contains 12 residues. Trimming shortened V by 6 bases and J by 4 bases, and 7 bases separated the two germline ends. Looked up from germline, CDR1 is SGHVS and CDR2 is FNYEAQ. The CDR3: CASSLQGNTIYF. In DNA form, the CDR3 reads TGTGCCAGCAGTCTACAGGGAAACACCATATATTTT.

This clone was seen only a few times. The CDR3 DNA follows: TGTGCCAGCTCACCTTTGACAGGGGGACTTGAAAAACTGTTTTTT. Amino acid sequence: CASSPLTGGLEKLFF. This chain joins TRBV18 and TRBJ1-4; TRBD1 aligns across 9 bases. The CDR3 runs 15 residues. CDR1 and CDR2 from the germline V gene are KGHSH and LQKENI. Germline trimming cut 3 bases from V and 7 bases from J; bases unmatched to any gene: 6.

The chain carries TRBV4-1 and TRBJ2-5, with a weak D call TRBD1 (5 bases). The end of the DNA aligns better with TRBJ2-7, so the J call may be wrong. CDR1 and CDR2 from the germline V gene are MGHRA and YSYEKL. The CDR3 is 16 residues long. CDR3 bases: TGCGCCAGCAGCCAAGTCAGTGGGGCACTCTCCTACGAGCAGTACTTC. This encodes CASSQVSGALSYEQYF.

This clone was counted a few times. V and J are TRBV4-2 and TRBJ2-7; maybe TRBD2 (6 bases). The CDR3 length is 12 residues. Between the trimmed V and J ends, which lost 4 bases and 10 bases, there was a span of 14 bases. CDR1 and CDR2 from the germline V gene are LGHNA and YNFKEQ. CDR3 DNA: TGTGCCAGCAGCCCATATCGGGGAGGTCAGTACTTC. Amino acids: CASSPYRGGQYF.